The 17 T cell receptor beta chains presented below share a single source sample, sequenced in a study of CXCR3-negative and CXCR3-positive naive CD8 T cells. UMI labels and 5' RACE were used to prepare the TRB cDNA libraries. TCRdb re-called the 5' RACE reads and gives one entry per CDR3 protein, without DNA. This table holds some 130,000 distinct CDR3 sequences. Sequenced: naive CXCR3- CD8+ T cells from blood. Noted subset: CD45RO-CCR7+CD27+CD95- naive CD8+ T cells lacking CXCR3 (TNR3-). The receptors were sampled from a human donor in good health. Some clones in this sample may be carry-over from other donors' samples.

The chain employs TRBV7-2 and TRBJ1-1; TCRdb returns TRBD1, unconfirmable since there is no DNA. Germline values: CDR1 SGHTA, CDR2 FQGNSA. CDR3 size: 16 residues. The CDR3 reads CASSLPKGQLNTEAFF.

The CDR3 spells CASSNPRVSGGGSGDTQYF. The chain has TRBV6-6 and TRBJ2-3; TCRdb gives TRBD2 as the D gene, but with no DNA this cannot be confirmed. Germline V gives CDR1 MNHNY, CDR2 SVGAGI (reference sequence). The CDR3 covers 19 residues.

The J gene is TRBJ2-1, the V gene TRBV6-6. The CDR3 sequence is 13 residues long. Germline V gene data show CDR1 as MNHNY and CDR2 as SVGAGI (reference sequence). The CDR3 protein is CASSYSDWDEQFF.

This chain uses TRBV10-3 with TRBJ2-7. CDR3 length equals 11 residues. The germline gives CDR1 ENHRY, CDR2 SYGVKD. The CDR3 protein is CAISEGYEQYF.

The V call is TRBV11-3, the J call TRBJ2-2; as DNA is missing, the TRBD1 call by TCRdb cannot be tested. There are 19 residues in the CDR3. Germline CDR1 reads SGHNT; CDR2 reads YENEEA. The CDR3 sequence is CASRPPGTPRPANTGELFF. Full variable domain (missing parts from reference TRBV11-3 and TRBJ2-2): EAGVVQSPRYKIIEKKQPVAFWCNPISGHNTLYWYLQNLGQGPELLIRYENEEAVDDSQLPKDRFSAERLKGVDSTLKIQPAELGDSAVYLCASRPPGTPRPANTGELFFGEGSRLTVL.

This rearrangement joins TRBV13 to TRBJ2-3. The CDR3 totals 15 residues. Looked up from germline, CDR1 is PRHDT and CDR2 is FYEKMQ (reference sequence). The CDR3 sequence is CASSLGGVGTDTQYF.

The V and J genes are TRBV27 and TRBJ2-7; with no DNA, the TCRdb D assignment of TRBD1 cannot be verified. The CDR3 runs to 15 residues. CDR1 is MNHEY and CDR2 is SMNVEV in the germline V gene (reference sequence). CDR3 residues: CASSPDRGASYEQYF.

CDR3 sequence: CASSLATSGVPGGADTQYF. The V gene is TRBV5-1, the J gene TRBJ2-3; the D gene TCRdb calls, TRBD1, cannot be checked with no DNA. Looked up from germline, CDR1 is SGHRS and CDR2 is YFSETQ. This CDR3 is built from 19 residues.

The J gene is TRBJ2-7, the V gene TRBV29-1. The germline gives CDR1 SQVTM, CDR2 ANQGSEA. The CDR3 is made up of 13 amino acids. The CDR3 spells CSVGRPNTYEQYF.

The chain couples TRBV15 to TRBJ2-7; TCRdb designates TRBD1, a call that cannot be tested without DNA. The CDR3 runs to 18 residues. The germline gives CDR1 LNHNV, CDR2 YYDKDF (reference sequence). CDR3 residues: CATSRDRAGGGGSYEQYF.

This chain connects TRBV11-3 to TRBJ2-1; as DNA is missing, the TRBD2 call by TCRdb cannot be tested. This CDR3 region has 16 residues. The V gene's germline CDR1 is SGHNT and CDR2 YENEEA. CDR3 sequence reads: CASSRRLAGAYNEQFF.

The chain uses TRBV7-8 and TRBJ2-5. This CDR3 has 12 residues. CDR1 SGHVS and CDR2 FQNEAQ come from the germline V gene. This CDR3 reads CASSSNAETQYF.

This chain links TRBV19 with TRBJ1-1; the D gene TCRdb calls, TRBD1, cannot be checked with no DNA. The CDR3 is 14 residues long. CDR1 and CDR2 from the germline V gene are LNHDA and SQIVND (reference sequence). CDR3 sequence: CASSTGTLNTEAFF. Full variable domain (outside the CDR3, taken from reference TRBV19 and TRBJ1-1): DGGITQSPKYLFRKEGQNVTLSCEQNLNHDAMYWYRQDPGQGLRLIYYSQIVNDFQKGDIAEGYSVSREKKESFPLTVTSAQKNPTAFYLCASSTGTLNTEAFFGQGTRLTVV.

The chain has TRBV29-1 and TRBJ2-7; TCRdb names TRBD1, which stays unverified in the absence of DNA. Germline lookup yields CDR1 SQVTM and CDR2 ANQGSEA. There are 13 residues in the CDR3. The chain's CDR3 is CSVDGTGPYEQYF.

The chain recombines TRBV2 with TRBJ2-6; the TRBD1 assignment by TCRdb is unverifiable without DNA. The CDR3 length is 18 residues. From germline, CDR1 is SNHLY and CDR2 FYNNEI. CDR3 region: CASSEGTGGASGANVLTF.

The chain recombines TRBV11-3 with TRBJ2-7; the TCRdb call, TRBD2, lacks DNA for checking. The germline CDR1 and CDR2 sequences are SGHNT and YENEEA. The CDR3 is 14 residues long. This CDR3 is CASSLGAEGYEQYF.

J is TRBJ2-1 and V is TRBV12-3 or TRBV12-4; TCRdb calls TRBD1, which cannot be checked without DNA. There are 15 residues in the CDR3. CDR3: CASTLGGGAYNEQFF.